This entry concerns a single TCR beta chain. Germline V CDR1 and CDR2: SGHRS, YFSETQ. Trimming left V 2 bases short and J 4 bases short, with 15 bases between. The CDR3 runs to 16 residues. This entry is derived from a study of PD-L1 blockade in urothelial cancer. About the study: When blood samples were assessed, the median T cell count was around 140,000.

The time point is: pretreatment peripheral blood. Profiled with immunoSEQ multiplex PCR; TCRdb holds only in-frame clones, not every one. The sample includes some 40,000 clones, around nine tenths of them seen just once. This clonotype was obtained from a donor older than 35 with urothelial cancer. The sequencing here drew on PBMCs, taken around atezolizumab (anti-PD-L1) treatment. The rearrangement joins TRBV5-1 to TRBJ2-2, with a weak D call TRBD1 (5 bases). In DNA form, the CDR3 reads TGCGCCAGCAGCTTCTGGTCCCAGGGTGGCACCGGGGAGCTGTTTTTT. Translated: CASSFWSQGGTGELFF.